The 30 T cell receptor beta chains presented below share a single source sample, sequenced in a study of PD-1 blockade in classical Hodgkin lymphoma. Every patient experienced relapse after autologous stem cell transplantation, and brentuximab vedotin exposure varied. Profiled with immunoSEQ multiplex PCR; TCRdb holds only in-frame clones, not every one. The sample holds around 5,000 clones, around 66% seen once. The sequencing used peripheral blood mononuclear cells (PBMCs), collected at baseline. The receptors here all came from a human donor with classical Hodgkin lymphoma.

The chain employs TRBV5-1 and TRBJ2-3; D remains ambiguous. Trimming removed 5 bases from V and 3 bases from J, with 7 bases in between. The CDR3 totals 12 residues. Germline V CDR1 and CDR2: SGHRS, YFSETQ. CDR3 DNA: TGCGCCAGCAGGGGAAGGACAGATACGCAGTATTTT. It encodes CASRGRTDTQYF. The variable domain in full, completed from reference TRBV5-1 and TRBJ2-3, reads KAGVTQTPRYLIKTRGQQVTLSCSPISGHRSVSWYQQTPGQGLQFLFEYFSETQRNKGNFPGRFSGRQFSNSRSEMNVSTLELGDSALYLCASRGRTDTQYFGPGTRLTVL.

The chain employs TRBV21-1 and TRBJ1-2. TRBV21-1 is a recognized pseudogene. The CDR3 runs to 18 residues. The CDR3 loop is CASSKEVGLPAKNYGYTF. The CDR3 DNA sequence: TGTGCCAGCAGCAAAGAAGTTGGACTGCCTGCTAAAAACTATGGCTACACCTTC.

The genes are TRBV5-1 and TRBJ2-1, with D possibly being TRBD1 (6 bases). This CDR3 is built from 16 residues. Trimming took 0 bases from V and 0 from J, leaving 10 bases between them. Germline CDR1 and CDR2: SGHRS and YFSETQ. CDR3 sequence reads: CASSLGDRHSYNEQFF. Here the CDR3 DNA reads TGCGCCAGCAGCTTGGGCGACAGGCACTCCTACAATGAGCAGTTCTTC. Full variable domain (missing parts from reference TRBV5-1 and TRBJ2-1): KAGVTQTPRYLIKTRGQQVTLSCSPISGHRSVSWYQQTPGQGLQFLFEYFSETQRNKGNFPGRFSGRQFSNSRSEMNVSTLELGDSALYLCASSLGDRHSYNEQFFGPGTRLTVL.

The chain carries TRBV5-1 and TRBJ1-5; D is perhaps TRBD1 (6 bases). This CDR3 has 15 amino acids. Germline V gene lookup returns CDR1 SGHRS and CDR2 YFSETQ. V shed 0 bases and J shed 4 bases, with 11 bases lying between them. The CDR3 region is CASSLEGGENQPQHF. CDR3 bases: TGCGCCAGCAGCTTGGAAGGGGGAGAGAATCAGCCCCAGCATTTT.

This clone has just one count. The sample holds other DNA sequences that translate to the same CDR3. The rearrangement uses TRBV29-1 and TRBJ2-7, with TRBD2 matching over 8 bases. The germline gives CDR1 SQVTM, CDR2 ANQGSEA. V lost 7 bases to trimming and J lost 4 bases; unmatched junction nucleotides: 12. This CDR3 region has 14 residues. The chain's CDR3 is CSGGAGGAGYEQYF. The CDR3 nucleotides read TGCAGCGGGGGGGCCGGGGGGGCGGGTTACGAGCAGTACTTC.

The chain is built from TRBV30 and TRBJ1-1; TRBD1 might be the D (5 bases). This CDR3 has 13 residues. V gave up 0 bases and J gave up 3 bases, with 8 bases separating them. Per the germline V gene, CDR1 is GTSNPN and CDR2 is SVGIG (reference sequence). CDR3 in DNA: TGTGCCTGGAGTGTAGGAGGGGACACTGAAGCTTTCTTT. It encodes CAWSVGGDTEAFF.

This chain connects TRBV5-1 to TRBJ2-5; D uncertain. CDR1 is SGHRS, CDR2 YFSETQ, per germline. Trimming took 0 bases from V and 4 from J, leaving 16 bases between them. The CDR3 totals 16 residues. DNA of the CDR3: TGCGCCAGCAGCTTGGGGGTCCAGGTCTTAGGAGAGACCCAGTACTTC. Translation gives CASSLGVQVLGETQYF.

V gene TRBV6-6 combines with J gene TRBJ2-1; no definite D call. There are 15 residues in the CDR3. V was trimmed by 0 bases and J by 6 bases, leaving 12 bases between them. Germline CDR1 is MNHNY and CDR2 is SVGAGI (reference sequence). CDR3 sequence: CASSYSKPNGNEQFF. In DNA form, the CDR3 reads TGTGCCAGCAGTTACTCGAAACCTAACGGCAATGAGCAGTTCTTC.

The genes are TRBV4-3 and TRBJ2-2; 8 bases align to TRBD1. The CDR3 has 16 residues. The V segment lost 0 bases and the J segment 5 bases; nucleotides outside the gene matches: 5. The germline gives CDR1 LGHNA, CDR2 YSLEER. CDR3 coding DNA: TGCGCCAGCAGCCAAGACAGGGGGCTGTTGACCGGGGAGCTGTTTTTT. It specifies CASSQDRGLLTGELFF.

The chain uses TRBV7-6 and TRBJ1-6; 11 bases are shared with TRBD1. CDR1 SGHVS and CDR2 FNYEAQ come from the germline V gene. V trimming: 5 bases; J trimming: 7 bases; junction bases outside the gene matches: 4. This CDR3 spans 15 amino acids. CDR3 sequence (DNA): TGTGCCAGCAGCGACGGACAGGGGGCGAATTCACCCCTCCACTTT. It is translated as CASSDGQGANSPLHF.

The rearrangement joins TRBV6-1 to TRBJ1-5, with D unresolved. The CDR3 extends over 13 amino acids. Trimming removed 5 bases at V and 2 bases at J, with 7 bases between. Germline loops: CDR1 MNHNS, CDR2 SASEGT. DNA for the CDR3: TGTGCCAGCAGTATATACGGCAATCAGCCCCAGCATTTT. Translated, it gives CASSIYGNQPQHF.

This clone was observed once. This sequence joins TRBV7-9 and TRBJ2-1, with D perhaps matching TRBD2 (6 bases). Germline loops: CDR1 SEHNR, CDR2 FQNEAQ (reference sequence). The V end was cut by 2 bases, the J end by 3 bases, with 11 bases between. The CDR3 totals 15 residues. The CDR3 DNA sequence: TGTGCCAGCAGCTTATTCGGGGGAAACTACAATGAGCAGTTCTTC. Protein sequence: CASSLFGGNYNEQFF.

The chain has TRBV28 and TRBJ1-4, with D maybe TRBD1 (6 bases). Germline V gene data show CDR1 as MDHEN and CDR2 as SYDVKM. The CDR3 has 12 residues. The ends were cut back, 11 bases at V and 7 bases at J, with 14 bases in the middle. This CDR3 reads CALQGRSEKLFF. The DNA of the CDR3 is TGTGCCTTGCAGGGGCGGTCTGAAAAACTGTTTTTT.

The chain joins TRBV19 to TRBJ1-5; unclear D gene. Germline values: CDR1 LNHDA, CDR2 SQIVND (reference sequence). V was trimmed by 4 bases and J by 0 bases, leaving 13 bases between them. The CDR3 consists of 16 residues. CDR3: CASSNSMMSSNQPQHF. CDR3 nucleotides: TGTGCCAGTAGTAACTCCATGATGAGTAGCAATCAGCCCCAGCATTTT. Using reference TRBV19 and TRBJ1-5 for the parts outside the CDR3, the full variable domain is DGGITQSPKYLFRKEGQNVTLSCEQNLNHDAMYWYRQDPGQGLRLIYYSQIVNDFQKGDIAEGYSVSREKKESFPLTVTSAQKNPTAFYLCASSNSMMSSNQPQHFGDGTRLSIL.

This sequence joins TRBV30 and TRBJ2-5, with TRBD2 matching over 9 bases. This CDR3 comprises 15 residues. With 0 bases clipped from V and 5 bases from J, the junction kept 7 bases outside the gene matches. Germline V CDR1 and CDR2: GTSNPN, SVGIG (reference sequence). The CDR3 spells CAWSVGTSPRETQYF. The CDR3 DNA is TGTGCCTGGAGTGTTGGGACTAGCCCCCGGGAGACCCAGTACTTC.

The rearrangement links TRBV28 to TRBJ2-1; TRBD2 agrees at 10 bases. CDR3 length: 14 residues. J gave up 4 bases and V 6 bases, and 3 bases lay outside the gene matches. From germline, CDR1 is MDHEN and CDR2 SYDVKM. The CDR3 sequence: CASSRTSGYNEQFF. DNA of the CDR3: TGTGCCAGCAGCCGGACTAGCGGATACAATGAGCAGTTCTTC.

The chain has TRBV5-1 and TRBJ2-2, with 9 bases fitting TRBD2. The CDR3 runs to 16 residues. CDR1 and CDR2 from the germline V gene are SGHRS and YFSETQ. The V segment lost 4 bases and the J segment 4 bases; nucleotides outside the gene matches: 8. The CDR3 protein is CASSTKREDPTGELFF. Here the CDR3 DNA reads TGCGCCAGCAGCACCAAGCGGGAGGATCCCACCGGGGAGCTGTTTTTT.

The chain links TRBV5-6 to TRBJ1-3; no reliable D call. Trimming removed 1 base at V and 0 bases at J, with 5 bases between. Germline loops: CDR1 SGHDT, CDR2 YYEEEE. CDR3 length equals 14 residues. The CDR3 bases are TGTGCCAGCAGCTTGATCGACTCTGGAAACACCATATATTTT. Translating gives CASSLIDSGNTIYF. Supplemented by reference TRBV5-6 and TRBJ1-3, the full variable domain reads DAGVTQSPTHLIKTRGQQVTLRCSPKSGHDTVSWYQQALGQGPQFIFQYYEEEERQRGNFPDRFSGHQFPNYSSELNVNALLLGDSALYLCASSLIDSGNTIYFGEGSWLTVV.

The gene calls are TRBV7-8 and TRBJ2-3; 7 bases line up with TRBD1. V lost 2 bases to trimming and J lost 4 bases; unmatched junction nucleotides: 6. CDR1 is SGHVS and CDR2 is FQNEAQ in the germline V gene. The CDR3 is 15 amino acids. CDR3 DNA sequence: TGTGCCAGCAGCTTATTGAGACAGGGAGCAGATACGCAGTATTTT. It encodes CASSLLRQGADTQYF. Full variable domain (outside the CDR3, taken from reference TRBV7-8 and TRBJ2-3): GAGVSQSPRYKVAKRGQDVALRCDPISGHVSLFWYQQALGQGPEFLTYFQNEAQLDKSGLPSDRFFAERPEGSVSTLKIQRTQQEDSAVYLCASSLLRQGADTQYFGPGTRLTVL.

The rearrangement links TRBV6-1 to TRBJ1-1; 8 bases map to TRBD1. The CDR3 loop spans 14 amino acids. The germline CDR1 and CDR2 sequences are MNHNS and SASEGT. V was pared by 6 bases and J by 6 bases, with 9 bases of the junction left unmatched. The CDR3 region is CASSADRAGSEAFF. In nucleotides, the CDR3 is TGTGCCAGCAGCGCGGACAGGGCCGGTTCTGAAGCTTTCTTT.

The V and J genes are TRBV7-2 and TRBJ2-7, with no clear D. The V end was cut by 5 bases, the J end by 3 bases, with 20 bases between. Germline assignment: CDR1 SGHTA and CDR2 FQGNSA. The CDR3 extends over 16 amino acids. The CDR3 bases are TGTGCCAGCAGCAAAAGGCCAGCAACCTATCTCTACGAGCAGTACTTC. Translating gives CASSKRPATYLYEQYF. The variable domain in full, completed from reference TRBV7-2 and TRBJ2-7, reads GAGVSQSPSNKVTEKGKDVELRCDPISGHTALYWYRQSLGQGLEFLIYFQGNSAPDKSGLPSDRFSAERTGGSVSTLTIQRTQQEDSAVYLCASSKRPATYLYEQYFGPGTRLTVT.

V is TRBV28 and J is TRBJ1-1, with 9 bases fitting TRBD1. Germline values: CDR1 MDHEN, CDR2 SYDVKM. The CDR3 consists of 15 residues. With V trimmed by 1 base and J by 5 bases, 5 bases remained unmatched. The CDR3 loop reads CASSLYTGGRTEAFF. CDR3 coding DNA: TGTGCCAGCAGTTTATACACAGGGGGCAGGACTGAAGCTTTCTTT.

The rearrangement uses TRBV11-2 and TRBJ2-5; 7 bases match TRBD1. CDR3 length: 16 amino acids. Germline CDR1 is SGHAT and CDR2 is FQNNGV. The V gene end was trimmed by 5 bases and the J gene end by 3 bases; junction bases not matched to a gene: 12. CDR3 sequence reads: CASSGASTGQEETQYF. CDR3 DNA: TGTGCCAGCAGCGGCGCATCCACCGGACAGGAAGAGACCCAGTACTTC.

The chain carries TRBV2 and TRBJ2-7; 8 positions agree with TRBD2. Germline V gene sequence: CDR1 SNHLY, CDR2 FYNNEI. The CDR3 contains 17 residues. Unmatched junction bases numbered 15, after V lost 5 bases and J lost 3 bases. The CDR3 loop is CASSLGLSGSFLYEQYF. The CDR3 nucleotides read TGTGCCAGCAGTTTGGGTTTGAGCGGGAGTTTCCTCTACGAGCAGTACTTC.

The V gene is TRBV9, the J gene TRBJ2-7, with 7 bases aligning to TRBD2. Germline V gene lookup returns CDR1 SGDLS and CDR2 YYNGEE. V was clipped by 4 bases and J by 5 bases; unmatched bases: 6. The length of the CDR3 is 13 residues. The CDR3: CASSIAGTNEQYF. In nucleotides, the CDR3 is TGTGCCAGCAGCATAGCCGGGACTAACGAGCAGTACTTC.

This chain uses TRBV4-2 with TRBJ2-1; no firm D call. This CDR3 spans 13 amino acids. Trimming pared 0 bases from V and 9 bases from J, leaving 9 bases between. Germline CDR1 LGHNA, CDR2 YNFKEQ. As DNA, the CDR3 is TGTGCCAGCAGCCAAGACCGCCGTGGTGAGCAGTTCTTC. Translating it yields CASSQDRRGEQFF.

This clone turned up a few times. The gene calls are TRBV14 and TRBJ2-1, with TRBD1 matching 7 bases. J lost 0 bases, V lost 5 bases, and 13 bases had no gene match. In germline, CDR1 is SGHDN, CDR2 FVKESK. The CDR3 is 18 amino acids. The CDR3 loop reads CASSFRFGDRSSYNEQFF. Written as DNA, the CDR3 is TGTGCCAGCAGCTTCAGATTTGGGGACAGAAGCTCCTACAATGAGCAGTTCTTC.

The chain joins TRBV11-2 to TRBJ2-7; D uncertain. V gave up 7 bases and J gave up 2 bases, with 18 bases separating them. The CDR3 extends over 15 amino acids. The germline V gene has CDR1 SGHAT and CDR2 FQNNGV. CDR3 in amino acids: CASTHTTVGTYEQYF. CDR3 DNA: TGTGCCAGCACCCATACCACCGTAGGGACCTACGAGCAGTACTTC.

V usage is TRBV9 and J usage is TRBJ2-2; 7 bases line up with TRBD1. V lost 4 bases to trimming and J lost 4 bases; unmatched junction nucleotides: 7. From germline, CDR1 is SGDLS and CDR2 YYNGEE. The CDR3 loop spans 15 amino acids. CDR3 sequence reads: CASSPSGTVTGELFF. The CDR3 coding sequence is TGTGCCAGCAGCCCTTCCGGGACAGTCACCGGGGAGCTGTTTTTT. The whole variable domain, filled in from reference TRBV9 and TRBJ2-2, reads DSGVTQTPKHLITATGQRVTLRCSPRSGDLSVYWYQQSLDQGLQFLIQYYNGEERAKGNILERFSAQQFPDLHSELNLSSLELGDSALYFCASSPSGTVTGELFFGEGSRLTVL.

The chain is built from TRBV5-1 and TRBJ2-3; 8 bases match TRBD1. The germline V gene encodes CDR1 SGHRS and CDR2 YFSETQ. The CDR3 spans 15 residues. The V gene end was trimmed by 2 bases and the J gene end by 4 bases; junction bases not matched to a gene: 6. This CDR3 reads CASSLQGVNADTQYF. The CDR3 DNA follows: TGCGCCAGCAGCTTACAGGGGGTCAATGCAGATACGCAGTATTTT.